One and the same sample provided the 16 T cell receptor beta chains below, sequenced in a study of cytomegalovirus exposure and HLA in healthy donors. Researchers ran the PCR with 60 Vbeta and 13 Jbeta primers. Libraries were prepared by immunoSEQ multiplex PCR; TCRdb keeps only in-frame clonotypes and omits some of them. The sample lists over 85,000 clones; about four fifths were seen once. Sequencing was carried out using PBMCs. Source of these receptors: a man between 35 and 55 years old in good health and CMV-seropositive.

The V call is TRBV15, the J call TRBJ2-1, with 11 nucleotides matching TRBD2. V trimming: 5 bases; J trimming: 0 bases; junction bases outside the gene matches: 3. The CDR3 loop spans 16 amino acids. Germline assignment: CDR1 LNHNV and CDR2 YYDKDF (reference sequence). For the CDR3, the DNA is TGTGCCACCAGCCGGGGACTAGCGGCCTCCTACAATGAGCAGTTCTTC. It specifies CATSRGLAASYNEQFF.

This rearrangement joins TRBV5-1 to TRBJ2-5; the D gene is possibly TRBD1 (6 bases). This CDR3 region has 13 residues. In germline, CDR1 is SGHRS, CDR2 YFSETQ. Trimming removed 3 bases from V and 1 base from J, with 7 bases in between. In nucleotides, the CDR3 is TGCGCCAGCAGCTCCAGGGGCCAAGAGACCCAGTACTTC. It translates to CASSSRGQETQYF.

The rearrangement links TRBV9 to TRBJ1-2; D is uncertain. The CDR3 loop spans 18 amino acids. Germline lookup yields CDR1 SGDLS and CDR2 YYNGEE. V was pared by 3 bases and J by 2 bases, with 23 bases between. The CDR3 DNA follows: TGTGCCAGCAGCGAGCCCGGCACGGGCGGGGAGCAGAACTATGGCTACACCTTC. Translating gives CASSEPGTGGEQNYGYTF.

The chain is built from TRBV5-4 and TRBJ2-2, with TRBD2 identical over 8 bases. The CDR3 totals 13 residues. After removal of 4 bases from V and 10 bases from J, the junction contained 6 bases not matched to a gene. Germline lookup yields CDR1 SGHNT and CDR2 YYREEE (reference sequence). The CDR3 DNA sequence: TGTGCCAGCAGCGTAACCGGGGGGGAGGAGCTGTTTTTT. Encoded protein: CASSVTGGEELFF.

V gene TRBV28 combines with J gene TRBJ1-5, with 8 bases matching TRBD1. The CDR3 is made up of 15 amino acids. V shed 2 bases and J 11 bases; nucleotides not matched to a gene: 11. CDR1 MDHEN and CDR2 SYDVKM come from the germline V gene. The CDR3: CASSLRQGALMSQHF. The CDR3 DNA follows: TGTGCCAGCAGTTTAAGGCAGGGGGCCCTTATGTCCCAGCATTTT.

The CDR3 loop is CASSLAGYHGELFF. The DNA of the CDR3 is TGTGCCAGCAGTTTGGCGGGATACCACGGGGAGCTGTTTTTT. The chain combines TRBV28 with TRBJ2-2; maybe TRBD2 (6 bases). With 3 bases removed from V and 7 bases from J, the gap between germline ends came to 12 bases. Germline V gives CDR1 MDHEN, CDR2 SYDVKM. This CDR3 has 14 amino acids.

Here the CDR3 DNA reads TGTGCCAGCAGTACCTTGGGACAGGGAATCTACGAGCAGTACTTC. This codes for CASSTLGQGIYEQYF. This chain connects TRBV27 to TRBJ2-7, with 9 positions matching TRBD1. Germline assignment: CDR1 MNHEY and CDR2 SMNVEV (reference sequence). The CDR3 is made up of 15 amino acids. After removal of 5 bases from V and 3 bases from J, the junction contained 8 bases not matched to a gene.

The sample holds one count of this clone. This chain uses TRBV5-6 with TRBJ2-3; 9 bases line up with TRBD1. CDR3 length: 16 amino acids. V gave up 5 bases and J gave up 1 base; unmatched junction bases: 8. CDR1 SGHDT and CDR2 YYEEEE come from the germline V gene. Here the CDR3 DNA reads TGTGCCAGCAGTTCAAACCGGGACAGGGGCACAGATACGCAGTATTTT. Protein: CASSSNRDRGTDTQYF.

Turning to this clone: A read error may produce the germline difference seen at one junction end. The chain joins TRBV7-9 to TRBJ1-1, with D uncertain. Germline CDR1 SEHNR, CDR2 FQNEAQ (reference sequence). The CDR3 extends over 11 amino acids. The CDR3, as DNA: TGTTCCAGCAGCTTGGAGCTGGTAGCTTTCTTT. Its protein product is CSSSLELVAFF.

The CDR3 is CASSPRRVPYEQYF. The CDR3 bases are TGTGCCAGCAGTCCCAGGCGAGTCCCCTACGAGCAGTACTTC. J is TRBJ2-7 and V is TRBV28; no clear D gene. Germline V CDR1 and CDR2: MDHEN, SYDVKM. V lost 5 bases and J lost 2, with 13 bases in between. The CDR3 is 14 residues long.

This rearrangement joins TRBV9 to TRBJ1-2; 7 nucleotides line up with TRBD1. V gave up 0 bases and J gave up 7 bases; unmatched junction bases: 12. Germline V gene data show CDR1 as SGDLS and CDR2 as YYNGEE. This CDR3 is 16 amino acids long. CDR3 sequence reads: CASSVAGRLTGSGYTF. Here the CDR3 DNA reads TGTGCCAGCAGCGTAGCTGGTCGATTGACAGGGAGTGGCTACACCTTC. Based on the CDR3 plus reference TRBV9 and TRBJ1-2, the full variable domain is DSGVTQTPKHLITATGQRVTLRCSPRSGDLSVYWYQQSLDQGLQFLIQYYNGEERAKGNILERFSAQQFPDLHSELNLSSLELGDSALYFCASSVAGRLTGSGYTFGSGTRLTVV.

The CDR3 nucleotides read TGTGCCAGCAGTGCGCTAGCGGGAGCCTACAATGAGCAGTTCTTC. Amino acids: CASSALAGAYNEQFF. The V gene is TRBV6-4, the J gene TRBJ2-1; 10 nucleotides match TRBD2. Per the germline V gene, CDR1 is MRHNA and CDR2 is SNTAGT. Germline trimming cut 4 bases from V and 2 bases from J; bases unmatched to any gene: 2. The CDR3 spans 15 residues.

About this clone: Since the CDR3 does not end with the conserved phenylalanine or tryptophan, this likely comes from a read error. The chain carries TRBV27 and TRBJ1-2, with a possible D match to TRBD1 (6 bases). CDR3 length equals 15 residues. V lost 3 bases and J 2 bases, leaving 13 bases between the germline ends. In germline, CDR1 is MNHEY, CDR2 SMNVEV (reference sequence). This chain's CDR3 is CASSFGQSQNYGYTL. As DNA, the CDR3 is TGTGCCAGCAGTTTCGGACAGAGCCAAAACTATGGCTACACCCTC.

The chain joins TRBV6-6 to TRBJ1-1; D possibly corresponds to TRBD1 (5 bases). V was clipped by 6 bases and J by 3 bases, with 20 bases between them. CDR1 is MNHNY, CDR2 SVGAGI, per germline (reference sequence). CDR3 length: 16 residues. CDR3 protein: CASRSRSSTAYTEAFF. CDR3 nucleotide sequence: TGTGCCAGCAGATCCCGAAGCTCGACAGCATACACTGAAGCTTTCTTT.

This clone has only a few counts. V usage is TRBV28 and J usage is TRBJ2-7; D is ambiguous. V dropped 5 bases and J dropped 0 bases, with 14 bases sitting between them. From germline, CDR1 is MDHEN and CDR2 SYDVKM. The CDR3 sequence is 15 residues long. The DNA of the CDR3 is TGTGCCAGCAGTCACGGTGGTGAAGACTCCTACGAGCAGTACTTC. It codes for CASSHGGEDSYEQYF.

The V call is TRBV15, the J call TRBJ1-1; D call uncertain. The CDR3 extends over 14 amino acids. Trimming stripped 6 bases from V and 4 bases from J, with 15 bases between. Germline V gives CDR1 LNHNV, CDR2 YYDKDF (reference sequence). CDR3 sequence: CATSPPLRGTEAFF. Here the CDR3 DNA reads TGTGCCACCAGTCCGCCCTTACGGGGCACTGAAGCTTTCTTT.